This TCR beta chain was recovered during a study of blood T cell repertoires in COVID-19. About the research overall: The United States, Italy and Spain were the sources of the acute and convalescent COVID-19 samples. T cells, B-cell-depleted T cells, or PBMCs supplied cDNA or gDNA.

Only in-frame clones appear in the TCRdb table, and some are missing; sequencing was by immunoSEQ multiplex PCR. Counted here are approximately 200,000 clones, about 84% occurring once; the ten biggest clones make up about 4.8%. Deletions cut 1 base from V and 7 bases from J, with 13 bases between. This CDR3 is built from 15 residues. Germline V gives CDR1 SGHVS, CDR2 FQNEAQ. The sequencing sample was made of peripheral blood. The TCR comes from a woman aged 25 to 45 with acute or convalescent COVID-19. The rearrangement uses TRBV7-8 and TRBJ2-2; weak D call: TRBD2 (6 bases). The CDR3 DNA follows: TGTGCCAGCAGCTTAGGGTGGGGGGTACGCGGGGAGCTGTTTTTT. It codes for CASSLGWGVRGELFF.